Listed here are 2 T cell receptor beta chains from one sample, sequenced in a study of cytomegalovirus exposure and HLA in healthy donors. Sequenced by immunoSEQ multiplex PCR; TCRdb stores in-frame clones only, minus some. Of more than 95,000 clones in the sample, 94% were seen once. Sequenced sample: PBMCs. The receptors shown here come from a woman under 30 in good health and CMV-seronegative.

V gene TRBV27 combines with J gene TRBJ1-2; D is perhaps TRBD1 (5 bases). From germline, CDR1 is MNHEY and CDR2 SMNVEV (reference sequence). V was trimmed by 2 bases and J by 7 bases, leaving 8 bases between them. The CDR3 runs to 12 residues. For the CDR3, the DNA is TGTGCCAGCAGTTTAGGGGGGGGTGGCTACACCTTC. Protein product: CASSLGGGGYTF.

The V and J genes are TRBV11-3 and TRBJ2-1; 7 bases match TRBD2. Germline-derived CDR1 and CDR2 are SGHNT and YENEEA. V shed 4 bases and J 2 bases; nucleotides not matched to a gene: 8. This CDR3 has 16 residues. The CDR3 DNA sequence: TGTGCCAGCAGCTCCTCCGTTGCGGGGGCCTACAATGAGCAGTTCTTC. Translating gives CASSSSVAGAYNEQFF. Using reference TRBV11-3 and TRBJ2-1 for the parts outside the CDR3, the full variable domain is EAGVVQSPRYKIIEKKQPVAFWCNPISGHNTLYWYLQNLGQGPELLIRYENEEAVDDSQLPKDRFSAERLKGVDSTLKIQPAELGDSAVYLCASSSSVAGAYNEQFFGPGTRLTVL.